The clone carrying this T cell receptor beta chain was seen a handful of times. Its antigen remains unknown. The data originate from a study of T cells after yellow fever vaccination. Study information: Any fraction with a low cell number was prepared using SMART-Seq v4 Ultra Low Input.

CDR3 size: 11 residues. Trimming cost V 5 bases and J 14 bases, with 13 bases left between them. Per the germline V gene, CDR1 is LGHNT and CDR2 is FRNRAP. Study-wide results and limits: The booster saw the reappearance of most primary-vaccination clones (about 95% CD4, around 90% CD8). The study found a weaker secondary response that peaked faster, day 5 versus 15.

TCRdb reanalysed the 5' RACE reads using MiXCR and keeps one entry per CDR3 protein. The sample yields hundreds of thousands of distinct CDR3 sequences, roughly 14% seen once. The material sequenced was PBMCs, taken on the day of the yellow fever booster vaccination. This chain joins TRBV12-5 and TRBJ2-1; a possible D gene is TRBD2 (5 bases). This clonotype was obtained from a man aged 25-40 years who received the YFV17D yellow fever vaccine. In nucleotides, the CDR3 is TGTGCTAGTGGTCGCCTGCGGGTTGAGTTCTTC. It codes for CASGRLRVEFF.